This T cell receptor (beta chain) was sequenced in a study of OX40 agonist ivuxolimab in advanced cancers. Study context: Patient treatment consisted of intravenous ivuxolimab administration every 2 weeks at 0.01 to 10 mg/kg. Study-level points and caveats: Expanded clones belonging to CD8+ T cells outnumbered, on average, those of CD4+.

Clones were read by immunoSEQ multiplex PCR, and TCRdb kept only the in-frame ones, dropping some. The data contain 34,000 or so clones, roughly 76% of them singletons. CDR1 MGHDK and CDR2 SYGVNS come from the germline V gene. This CDR3 spans 14 amino acids. The V gene end was trimmed by 3 bases and the J gene end by 7 bases; junction bases not matched to a gene: 9. Of note for this clone: Its target is unknown.

Systemic immunosuppression or autoimmune disease history was grounds to exclude patients. This clonotype originated in an adult with an advanced solid tumor such as melanoma, head and neck, liver or kidney cancer. The sequencing here drew on CD4+ or CD8+ T cells sorted from blood, taken in a trial of the OX40 agonist ivuxolimab. V gene TRBV25-1 combines with J gene TRBJ2-7; 7 bases match TRBD1. CDR3 DNA: TGTGCCAGCAGTGATGGCCAGGGGGAAAGGGAGCAGTACTTC. Its translation: CASSDGQGEREQYF.